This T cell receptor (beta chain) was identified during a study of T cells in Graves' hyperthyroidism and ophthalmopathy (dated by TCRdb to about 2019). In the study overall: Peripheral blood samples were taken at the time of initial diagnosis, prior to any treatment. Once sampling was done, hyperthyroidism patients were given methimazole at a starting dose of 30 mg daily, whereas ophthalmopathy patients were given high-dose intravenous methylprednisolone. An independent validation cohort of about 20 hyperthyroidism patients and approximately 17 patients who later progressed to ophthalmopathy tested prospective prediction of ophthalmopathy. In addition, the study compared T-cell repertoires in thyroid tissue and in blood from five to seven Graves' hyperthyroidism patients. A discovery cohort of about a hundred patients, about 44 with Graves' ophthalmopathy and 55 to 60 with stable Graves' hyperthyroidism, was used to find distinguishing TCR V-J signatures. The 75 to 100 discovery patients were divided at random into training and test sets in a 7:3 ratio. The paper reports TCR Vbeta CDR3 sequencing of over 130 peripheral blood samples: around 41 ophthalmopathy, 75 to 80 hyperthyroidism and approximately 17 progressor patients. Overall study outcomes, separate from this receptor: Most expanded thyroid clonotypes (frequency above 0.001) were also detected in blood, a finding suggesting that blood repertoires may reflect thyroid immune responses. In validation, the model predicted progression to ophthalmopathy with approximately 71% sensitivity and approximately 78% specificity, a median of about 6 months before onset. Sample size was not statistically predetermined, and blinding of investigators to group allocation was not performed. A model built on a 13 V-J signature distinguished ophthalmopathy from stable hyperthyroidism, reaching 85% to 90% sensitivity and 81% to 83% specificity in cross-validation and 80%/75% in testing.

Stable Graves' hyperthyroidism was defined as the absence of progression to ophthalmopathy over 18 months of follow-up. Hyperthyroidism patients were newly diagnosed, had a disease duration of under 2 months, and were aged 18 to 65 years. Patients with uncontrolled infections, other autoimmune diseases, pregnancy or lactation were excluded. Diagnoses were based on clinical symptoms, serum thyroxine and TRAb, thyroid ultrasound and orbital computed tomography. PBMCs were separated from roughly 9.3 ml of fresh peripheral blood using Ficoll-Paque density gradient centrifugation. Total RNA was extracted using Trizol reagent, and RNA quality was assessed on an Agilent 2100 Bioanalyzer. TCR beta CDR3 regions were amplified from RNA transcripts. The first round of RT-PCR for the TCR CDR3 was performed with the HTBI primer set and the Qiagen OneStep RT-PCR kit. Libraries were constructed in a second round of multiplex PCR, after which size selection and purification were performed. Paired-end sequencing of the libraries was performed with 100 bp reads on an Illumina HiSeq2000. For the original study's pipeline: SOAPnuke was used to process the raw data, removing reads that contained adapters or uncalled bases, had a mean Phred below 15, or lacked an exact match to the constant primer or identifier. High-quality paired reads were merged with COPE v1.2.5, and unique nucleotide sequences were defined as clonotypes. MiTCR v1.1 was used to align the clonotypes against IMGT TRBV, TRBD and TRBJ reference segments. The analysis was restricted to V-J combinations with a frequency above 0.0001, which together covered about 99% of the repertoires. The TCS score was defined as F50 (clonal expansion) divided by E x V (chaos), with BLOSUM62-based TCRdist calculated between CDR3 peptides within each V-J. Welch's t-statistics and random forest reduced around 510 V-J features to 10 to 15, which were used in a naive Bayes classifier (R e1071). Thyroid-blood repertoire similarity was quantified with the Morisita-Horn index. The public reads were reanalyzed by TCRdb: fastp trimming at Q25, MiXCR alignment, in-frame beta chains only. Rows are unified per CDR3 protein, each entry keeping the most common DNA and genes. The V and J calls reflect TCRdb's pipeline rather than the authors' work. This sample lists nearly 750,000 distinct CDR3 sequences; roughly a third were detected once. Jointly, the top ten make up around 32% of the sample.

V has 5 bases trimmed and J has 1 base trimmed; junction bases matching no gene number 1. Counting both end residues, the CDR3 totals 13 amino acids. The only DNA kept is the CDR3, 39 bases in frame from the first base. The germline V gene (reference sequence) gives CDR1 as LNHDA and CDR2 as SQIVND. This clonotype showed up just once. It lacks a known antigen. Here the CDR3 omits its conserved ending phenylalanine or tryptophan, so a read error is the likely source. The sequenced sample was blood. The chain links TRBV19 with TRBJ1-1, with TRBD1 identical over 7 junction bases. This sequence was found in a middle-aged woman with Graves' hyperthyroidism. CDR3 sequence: CASSPGGNTEAFL. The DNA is TGTGCCAGTAGTCCAGGGGGGAACACTGAAGCTTTCCTT.